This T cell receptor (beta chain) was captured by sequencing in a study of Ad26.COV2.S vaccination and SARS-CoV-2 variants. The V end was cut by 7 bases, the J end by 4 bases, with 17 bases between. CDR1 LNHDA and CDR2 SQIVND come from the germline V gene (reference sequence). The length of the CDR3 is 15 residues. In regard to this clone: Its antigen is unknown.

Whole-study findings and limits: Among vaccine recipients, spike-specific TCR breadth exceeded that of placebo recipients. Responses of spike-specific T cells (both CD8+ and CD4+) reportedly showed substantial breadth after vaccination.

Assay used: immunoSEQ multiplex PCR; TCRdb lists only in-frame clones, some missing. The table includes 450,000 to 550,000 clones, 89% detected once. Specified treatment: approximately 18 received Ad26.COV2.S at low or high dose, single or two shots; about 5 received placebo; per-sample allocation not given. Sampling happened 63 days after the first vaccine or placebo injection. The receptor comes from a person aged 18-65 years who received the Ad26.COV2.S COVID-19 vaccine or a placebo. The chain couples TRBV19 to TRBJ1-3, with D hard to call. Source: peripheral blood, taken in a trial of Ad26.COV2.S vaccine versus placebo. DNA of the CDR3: TGTGCCAGTACCTACCTTTCAACGGGCGGAAACACCATATATTTT. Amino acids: CASTYLSTGGNTIYF.